This T cell receptor beta chain came from a study of response to subunit inactivated influenza vaccine. TCRdb fed the RT-PCR reads into MiXCR, producing one record per CDR3 protein. The sample has roughly 500,000 distinct CDR3 sequences; approximately 16% are singletons. V shed 8 bases and J shed 0 bases, with 11 bases lying between them. Per the germline V gene, CDR1 is MNHNS and CDR2 is SASEGT. The CDR3 has 13 residues. This clonotype has only a few counts. The receptor's source is a man aged 45 to 75 who received an inactivated influenza vaccine. The genes are TRBV6-1 and TRBJ2-7; a possible D gene is TRBD2 (7 bases). Sequenced material: CD4+ T cells sorted from PBMCs, taken approximately 25 months after vaccination. The CDR3 DNA sequence: TGTGCCAGCGGGAGGGGGGGCTCCTACGAGCAGTACTTC. Encoded protein: CASGRGGSYEQYF.